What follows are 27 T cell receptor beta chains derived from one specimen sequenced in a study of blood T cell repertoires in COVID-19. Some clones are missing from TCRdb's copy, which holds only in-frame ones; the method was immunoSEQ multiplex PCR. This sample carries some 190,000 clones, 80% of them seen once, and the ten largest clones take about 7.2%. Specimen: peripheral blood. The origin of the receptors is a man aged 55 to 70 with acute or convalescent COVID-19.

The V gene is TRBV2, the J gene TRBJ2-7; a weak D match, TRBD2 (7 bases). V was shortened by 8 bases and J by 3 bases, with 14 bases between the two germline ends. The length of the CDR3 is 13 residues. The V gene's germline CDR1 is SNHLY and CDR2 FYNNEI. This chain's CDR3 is CASRGGGNYEQYF. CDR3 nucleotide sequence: TGTGCCAGCCGGGGAGGGGGAAACTACGAGCAGTACTTC.

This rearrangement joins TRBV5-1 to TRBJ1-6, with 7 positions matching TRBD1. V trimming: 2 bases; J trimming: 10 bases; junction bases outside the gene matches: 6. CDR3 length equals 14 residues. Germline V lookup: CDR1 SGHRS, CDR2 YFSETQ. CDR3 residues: CASSLGGLGSPLHF. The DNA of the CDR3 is TGCGCCAGCAGCTTAGGGGGCTTAGGCTCACCCCTCCACTTT.

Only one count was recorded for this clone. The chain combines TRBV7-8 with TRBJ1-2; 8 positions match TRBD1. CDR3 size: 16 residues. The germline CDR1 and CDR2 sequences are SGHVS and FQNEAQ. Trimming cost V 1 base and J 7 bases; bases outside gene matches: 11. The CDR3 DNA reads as TGTGCCAGCAGCTTAGGACAGGGGAGGGCCGCCGGTGGCTACACCTTC. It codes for CASSLGQGRAAGGYTF. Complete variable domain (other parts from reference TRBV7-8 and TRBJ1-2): GAGVSQSPRYKVAKRGQDVALRCDPISGHVSLFWYQQALGQGPEFLTYFQNEAQLDKSGLPSDRFFAERPEGSVSTLKIQRTQQEDSAVYLCASSLGQGRAAGGYTFGSGTRLTVV.

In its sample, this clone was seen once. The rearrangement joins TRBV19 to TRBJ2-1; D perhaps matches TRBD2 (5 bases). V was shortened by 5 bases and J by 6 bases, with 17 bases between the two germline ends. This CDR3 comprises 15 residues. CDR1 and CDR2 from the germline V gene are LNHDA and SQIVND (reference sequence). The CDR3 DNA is TGTGCCAGTAGTGCCCGGGGTATTGGACGCAATGAGCAGTTCTTC. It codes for CASSARGIGRNEQFF.

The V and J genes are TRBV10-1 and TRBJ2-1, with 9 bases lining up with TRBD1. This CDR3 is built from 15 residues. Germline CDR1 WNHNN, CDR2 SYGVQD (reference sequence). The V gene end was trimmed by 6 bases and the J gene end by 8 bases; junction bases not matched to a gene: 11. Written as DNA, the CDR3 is TGCGCCAGCAGCATACAGGGGGCGGCGGTCGATGAGCAGTTCTTC. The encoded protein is CASSIQGAAVDEQFF.

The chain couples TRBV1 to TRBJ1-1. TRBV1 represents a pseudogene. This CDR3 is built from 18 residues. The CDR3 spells CTSSQFGGPSSVNTEAFF. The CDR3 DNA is TGCACCAGCAGCCAGTTCGGGGGGCCCTCATCTGTGAACACTGAAGCTTTCTTT.

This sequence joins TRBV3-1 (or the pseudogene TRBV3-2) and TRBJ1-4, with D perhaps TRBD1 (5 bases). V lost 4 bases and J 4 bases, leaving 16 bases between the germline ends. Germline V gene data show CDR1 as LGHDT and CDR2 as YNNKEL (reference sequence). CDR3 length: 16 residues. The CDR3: CASSLDQTDDNEKLFF. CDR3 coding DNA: TGTGCCAGCAGCCTAGACCAGACAGACGATAATGAAAAACTGTTTTTT.

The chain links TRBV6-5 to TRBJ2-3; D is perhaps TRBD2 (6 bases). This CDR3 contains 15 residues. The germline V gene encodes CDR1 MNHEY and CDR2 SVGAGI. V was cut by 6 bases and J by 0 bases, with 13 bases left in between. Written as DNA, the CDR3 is TGTGCCAGCAGGGATGGGACTGCGAGCACAGATACGCAGTATTTT. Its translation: CASRDGTASTDTQYF.

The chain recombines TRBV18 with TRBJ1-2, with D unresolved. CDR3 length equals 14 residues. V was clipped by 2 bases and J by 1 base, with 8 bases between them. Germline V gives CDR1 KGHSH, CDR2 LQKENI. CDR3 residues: CASSPDTVNYGYTF. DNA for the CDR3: TGTGCCAGCTCACCAGATACAGTTAACTATGGCTACACCTTC.

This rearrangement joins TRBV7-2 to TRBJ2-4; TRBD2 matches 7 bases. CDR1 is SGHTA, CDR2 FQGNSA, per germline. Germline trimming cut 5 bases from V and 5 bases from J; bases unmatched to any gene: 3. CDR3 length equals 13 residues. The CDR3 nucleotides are TGTGCCAGCAGCCCCCGGGGGGAAAACATTCAGTACTTC. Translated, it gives CASSPRGENIQYF.

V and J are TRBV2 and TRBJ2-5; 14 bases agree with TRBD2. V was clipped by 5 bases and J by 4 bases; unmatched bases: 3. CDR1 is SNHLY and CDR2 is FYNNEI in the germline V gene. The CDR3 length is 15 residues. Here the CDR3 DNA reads TGTGCCAGCAGTAAGGGACTAGCGGGAGTAGAGACCCAGTACTTC. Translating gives CASSKGLAGVETQYF. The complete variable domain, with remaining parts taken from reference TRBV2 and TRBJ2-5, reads EPEVTQTPSHQVTQMGQEVILRCVPISNHLYFYWYRQILGQKVEFLVSFYNNEISEKSEIFDDQFSVERPDGSNFTLKIRSTKLEDSAMYFCASSKGLAGVETQYFGPGTRLLVL.

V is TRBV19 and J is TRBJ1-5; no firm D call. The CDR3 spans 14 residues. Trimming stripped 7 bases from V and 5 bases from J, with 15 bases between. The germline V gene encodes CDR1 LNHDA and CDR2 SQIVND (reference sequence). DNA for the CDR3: TGTGCCAGTATGGGCCGAACGCCGGATCAGCCCCAGCATTTT. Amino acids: CASMGRTPDQPQHF.

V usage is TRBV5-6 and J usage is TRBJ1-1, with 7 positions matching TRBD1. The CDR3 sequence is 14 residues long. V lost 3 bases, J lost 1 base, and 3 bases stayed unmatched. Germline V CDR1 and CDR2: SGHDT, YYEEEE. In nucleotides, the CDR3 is TGTGCCAGCAGCTGGGGGACAGCGAACACTGAAGCTTTCTTT. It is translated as CASSWGTANTEAFF.

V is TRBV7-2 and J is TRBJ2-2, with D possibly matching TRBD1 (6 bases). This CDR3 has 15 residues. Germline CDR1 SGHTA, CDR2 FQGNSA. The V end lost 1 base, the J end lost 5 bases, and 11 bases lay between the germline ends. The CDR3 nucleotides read TGTGCCAGCAGCTTAGGGCACAGGGCGACCGGGGAGCTGTTTTTT. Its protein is CASSLGHRATGELFF.

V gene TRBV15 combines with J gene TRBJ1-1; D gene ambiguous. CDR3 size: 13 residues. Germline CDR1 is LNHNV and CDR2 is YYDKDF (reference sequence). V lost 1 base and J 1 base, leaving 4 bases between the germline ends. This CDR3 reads CATSRGENTEAFF. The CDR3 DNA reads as TGTGCCACCAGCAGAGGAGAGAACACTGAAGCTTTCTTT. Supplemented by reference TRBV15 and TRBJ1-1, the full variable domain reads DAMVIQNPRYQVTQFGKPVTLSCSQTLNHNVMYWYQQKSSQAPKLLFHYYDKDFNNEADTPDNFQSRRPNTSFCFLDIRSPGLGDTAMYLCATSRGENTEAFFGQGTRLTVV.

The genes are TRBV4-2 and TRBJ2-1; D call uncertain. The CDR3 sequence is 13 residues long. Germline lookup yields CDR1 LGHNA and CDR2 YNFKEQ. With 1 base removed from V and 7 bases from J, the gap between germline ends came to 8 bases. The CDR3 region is CASSQVAGNEQFF. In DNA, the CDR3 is TGTGCCAGCAGCCAAGTCGCAGGTAATGAGCAGTTCTTC.

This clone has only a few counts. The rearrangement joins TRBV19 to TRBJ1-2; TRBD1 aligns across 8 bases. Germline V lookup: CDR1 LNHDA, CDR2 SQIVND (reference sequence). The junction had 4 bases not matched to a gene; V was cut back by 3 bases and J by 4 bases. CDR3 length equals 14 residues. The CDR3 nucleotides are TGTGCCAGTAGTATTGACAGGGGACGCTATGGCTACACCTTC. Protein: CASSIDRGRYGYTF.

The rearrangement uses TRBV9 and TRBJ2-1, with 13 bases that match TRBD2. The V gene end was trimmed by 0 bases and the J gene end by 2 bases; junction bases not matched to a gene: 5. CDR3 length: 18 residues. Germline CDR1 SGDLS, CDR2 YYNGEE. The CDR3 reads CASSVGTSGGSTYNEQFF. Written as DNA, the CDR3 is TGTGCCAGCAGCGTAGGGACTAGCGGGGGTTCCACCTACAATGAGCAGTTCTTC.

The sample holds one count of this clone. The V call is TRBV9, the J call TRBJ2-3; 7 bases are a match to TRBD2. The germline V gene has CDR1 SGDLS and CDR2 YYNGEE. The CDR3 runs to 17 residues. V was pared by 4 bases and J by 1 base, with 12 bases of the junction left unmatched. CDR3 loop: CASSHGGTGVGTDTQYF. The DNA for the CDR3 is TGTGCCAGCAGCCACGGGGGGACGGGGGTAGGCACAGATACGCAGTATTTT.

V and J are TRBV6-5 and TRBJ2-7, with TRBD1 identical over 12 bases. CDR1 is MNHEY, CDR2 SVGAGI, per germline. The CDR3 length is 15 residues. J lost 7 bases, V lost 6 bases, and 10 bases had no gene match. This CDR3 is CASRLPGQGAGEQYF. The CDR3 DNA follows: TGTGCCAGCAGGCTCCCGGGACAGGGGGCGGGGGAGCAGTACTTC.

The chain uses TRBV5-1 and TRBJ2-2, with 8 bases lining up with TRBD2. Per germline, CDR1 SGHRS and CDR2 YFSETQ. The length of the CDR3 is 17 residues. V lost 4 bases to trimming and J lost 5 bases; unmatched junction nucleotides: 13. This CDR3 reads CASSRGLAGKSTGELFF. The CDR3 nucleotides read TGCGCCAGCAGCAGGGGCCTAGCGGGCAAGTCTACCGGGGAGCTGTTTTTT.

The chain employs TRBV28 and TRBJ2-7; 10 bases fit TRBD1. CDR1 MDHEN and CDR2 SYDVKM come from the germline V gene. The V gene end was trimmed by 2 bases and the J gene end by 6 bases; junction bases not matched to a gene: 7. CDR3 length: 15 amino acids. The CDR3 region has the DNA TGTGCCAGCAGTTTAGTGACAGGGGGCTCTATCGAGCAGTACTTC. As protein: CASSLVTGGSIEQYF.

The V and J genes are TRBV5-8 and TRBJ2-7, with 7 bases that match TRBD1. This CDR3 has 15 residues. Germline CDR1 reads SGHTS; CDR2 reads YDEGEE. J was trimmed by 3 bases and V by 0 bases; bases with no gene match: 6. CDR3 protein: CASSLVYQGDYEQYF. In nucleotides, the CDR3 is TGTGCCAGCAGCTTGGTTTACCAGGGGGACTACGAGCAGTACTTC.

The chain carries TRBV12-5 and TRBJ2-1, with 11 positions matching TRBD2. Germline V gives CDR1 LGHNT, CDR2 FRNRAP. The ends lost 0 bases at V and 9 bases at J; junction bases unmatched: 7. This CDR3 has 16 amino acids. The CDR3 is CASGLVISGGAGEQFF. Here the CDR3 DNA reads TGTGCTAGTGGTTTGGTAATTAGCGGGGGGGCCGGTGAGCAGTTCTTC.

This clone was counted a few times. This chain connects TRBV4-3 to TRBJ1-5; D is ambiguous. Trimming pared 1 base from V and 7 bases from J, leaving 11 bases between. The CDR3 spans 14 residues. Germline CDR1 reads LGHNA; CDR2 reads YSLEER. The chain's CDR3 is CASSQVPLSQPQHF. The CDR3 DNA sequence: TGCGCCAGCAGCCAAGTGCCCCTTAGCCAGCCCCAGCATTTT.

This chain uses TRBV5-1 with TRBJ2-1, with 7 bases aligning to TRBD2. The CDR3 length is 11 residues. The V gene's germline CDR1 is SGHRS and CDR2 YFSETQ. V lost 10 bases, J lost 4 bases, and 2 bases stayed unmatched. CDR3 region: CASREYNEQFF. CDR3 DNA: TGCGCCTCGCGGGAGTACAATGAGCAGTTCTTC.

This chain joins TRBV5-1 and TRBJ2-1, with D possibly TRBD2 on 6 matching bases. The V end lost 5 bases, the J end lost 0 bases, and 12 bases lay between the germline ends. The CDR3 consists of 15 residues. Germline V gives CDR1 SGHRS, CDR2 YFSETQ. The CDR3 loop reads CASRTGLDSYNEQFF. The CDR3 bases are TGCGCCAGCAGGACGGGACTCGACTCCTACAATGAGCAGTTCTTC.